The rows below give T cell receptor beta chains drawn from one sample of a study of blood T cell repertoires in COVID-19. Sequencing used immunoSEQ multiplex PCR; TCRdb keeps in-frame clones, though not all of them. The sample shows about 40,000 clones, roughly 80% of them seen only once. Sequencing used peripheral blood. Receptors originate from an older woman with acute or convalescent COVID-19. CDR3s include the opening cysteine and the closing phenylalanine or tryptophan. The D gene is left open where the match is weak. A row's size may be missing; if present it is once, few, many or a size class.

D gene,J gene,clone size,V gene,CDR3 protein,CDR3 DNA
NA,TRBJ1-1,NA,TRBV5-1,CASSLFAMNTEAFF,TGCGCCAGCAGCTTGTTCGCTATGAACACTGAAGCTTTCTTT
NA,TRBJ2-7,few,TRBV2,CASSVYRLTYEQYF,TGTGCCAGCAGTGTTTACCGACTCACCTACGAGCAGTACTTC
TRBD1,TRBJ2-6,NA,TRBV30,CAWKTTGQGANVLTF,TGTGCCTGGAAAACGACAGGGCAAGGGGCCAACGTCCTGACTTTC
TRBD1,TRBJ1-2,NA,TRBV5-1,CASSLGQGDYGYTF,TGCGCCAGCAGCTTGGGACAGGGGGACTATGGCTACACCTTC
NA,TRBJ2-5,NA,TRBV5-4,CASSLGQTYQETQYF,TGTGCCAGCAGCTTGGGACAGACGTACCAAGAGACCCAGTACTTC
NA,TRBJ2-7,NA,TRBV19,CASSFSFLSSYEQYF,TGTGCCAGTAGTTTTTCCTTTTTGAGCTCCTACGAGCAGTACTTC
NA,TRBJ1-2,NA,TRBV6-5,CASSYGRDYGYTF,TGTGCCAGCAGTTACGGCAGGGATTATGGCTACACCTTC
NA,TRBJ1-2,few,TRBV6-5,CASTGQRNYGYTF,TGTGCCAGCACCGGACAGAGAAACTATGGCTACACCTTC
TRBD2,TRBJ2-1,NA,TRBV28,CASSTSGRGPLNEQFF,TGTGCCAGCAGTACAAGCGGGAGGGGGCCCTTAAATGAGCAGTTCTTC
TRBD1,TRBJ1-1,NA,TRBV6-1,CASSEWTGNTEAFF,TGTGCCAGCAGTGAATGGACAGGGAACACTGAAGCTTTCTTT
NA,TRBJ1-1,NA,TRBV2,CASKDGMNTEAFF,TGTGCCAGCAAGGACGGGATGAACACTGAAGCTTTCTTT
TRBD2,TRBJ2-1,NA,TRBV10-1,CASSFSGSYNEQFF,TGCGCCAGCAGCTTTAGCGGGAGTTACAATGAGCAGTTCTTC
TRBD1,TRBJ1-1,few,TRBV2,CASREDRGATEAFF,TGTGCCAGCAGAGAGGACAGGGGGGCCACTGAAGCTTTCTTT
NA,TRBJ1-5,NA,TRBV6-1,CASSEAVGRVRQPQHF,TGTGCCAGCAGTGAAGCGGTCGGGAGAGTTCGTCAGCCCCAGCATTTT
NA,TRBJ1-5,NA,TRBV6-5,CASSYSRENQPQHF,TGTGCCAGCAGTTACAGTCGGGAAAATCAGCCCCAGCATTTT
TRBD2,TRBJ2-5,NA,TRBV7-9,CASSYYTLAGSGTQYF,TGTGCCAGCAGCTATTATACACTAGCGGGGTCTGGGACCCAGTACTTC
TRBD2,TRBJ2-3,NA,TRBV6-2/TRBV6-3,CASSPGREKPDTQYF,TGTGCCAGCAGCCCGGGGCGGGAGAAGCCAGATACGCAGTATTTT
TRBD2,TRBJ2-1,NA,TRBV18,CASSPPSGRDNEQFF,TGTGCCAGCTCACCACCTAGCGGGAGGGACAATGAGCAGTTCTTC
TRBD2,TRBJ2-5,NA,TRBV2,CASSELTSGGPQFETQYF,TGTGCCAGCAGTGAACTGACTAGCGGGGGGCCACAATTCGAGACCCAGTACTTC
TRBD2,TRBJ2-5,NA,TRBV7-6,CASSLSGGLETQYF,TGTGCCAGCAGCTTATCGGGGGGACTAGAGACCCAGTACTTC
NA,TRBJ2-7,NA,TRBV12-3/TRBV12-4,CASSSVRGSEYF,TGTGCCAGCAGTTCAGTCCGCGGGTCCGAGTACTTC
TRBD1,TRBJ1-5,NA,TRBV30,CAWKGDRVHQPQHF,TGTGCCTGGAAGGGGGACAGGGTACATCAGCCCCAGCATTTT
TRBD1,TRBJ1-2,NA,TRBV28,CASRPTGGGYTF,TGTGCCAGCAGACCGACAGGGGGTGGCTACACCTTC
TRBD2,TRBJ2-3,NA,TRBV6-1,CASCWGGRALGTQYF,TGTGCCAGCTGCTGGGGCGGGAGGGCCTTAGGTACGCAGTATTTT
NA,TRBJ2-2,NA,TRBV9,CASSASRGGYTGELFF,TGTGCCAGCAGCGCGAGTAGGGGAGGCTACACCGGGGAGCTGTTTTTT
TRBD2,TRBJ2-5,NA,TRBV18,CASSQGLALETQYF,TGTGCCAGCTCACAGGGACTAGCTCTCGAGACCCAGTACTTC
NA,TRBJ1-1,NA,TRBV2,CAFGGGMNTEAFF,TGTGCTTTCGGTGGGGGGATGAACACTGAAGCTTTCTTT
NA,TRBJ1-6,NA,TRBV27,CASSFTKRNSPLHF,TGTGCCAGCAGTTTCACAAAACGTAATTCACCCCTCCACTTT
TRBD1,TRBJ1-2,few,TRBV7-9,CASSRGQSYGYTF,TGTGCCAGCAGCCGGGGACAGAGTTATGGCTACACCTTC
NA,TRBJ1-3,NA,TRBV28,CASSKLTSLSGNTIYF,TGTGCCAGCAGTAAACTCACTTCGCTCTCTGGAAACACCATATATTTT
TRBD1,TRBJ1-2,NA,TRBV18,CASSPGGQGYGYTF,TGTGCCAGCTCACCGGGGGGACAGGGTTATGGCTACACCTTC
NA,TRBJ2-2,NA,TRBV7-9,CASSLFQNTGELFF,TGTGCCAGCAGCTTATTCCAGAACACCGGGGAGCTGTTTTTT
TRBD1,TRBJ1-1,NA,TRBV30,CACPWPRDRANTEAFF,TGTGCCTGCCCTTGGCCCCGGGACAGGGCGAACACTGAAGCTTTCTTT
TRBD1,TRBJ2-5,NA,TRBV5-1,CASSLAGGQETQYF,TGCGCCAGCAGCTTGGCAGGGGGCCAAGAGACCCAGTACTTC
TRBD2,TRBJ2-1,once,TRBV19,CASSTIYRNSGTSFSNEQFF,TGTGCCAGTAGTACCATCTATCGCAACTCCGGGACTAGCTTCTCCAATGAGCAGTTCTTC
TRBD1,TRBJ2-1,NA,TRBV18,CASSLGQGYEQFF,TGTGCCAGCTCACTGGGACAGGGGTATGAGCAGTTCTTC
NA,TRBJ2-1,NA,TRBV5-5,CASSSLLRFEQFF,TGTGCCAGCAGCTCGTTGCTTCGGTTTGAGCAGTTCTTC
NA,TRBJ2-7,NA,TRBV27,CASSLKAGPYEQYF,TGTGCCAGCAGTTTAAAAGCGGGTCCCTACGAGCAGTACTTC
NA,TRBJ2-1,NA,TRBV5-4,CASSSGYPGNEQFF,TGTGCCAGCAGCTCCGGGTACCCAGGGAATGAGCAGTTCTTC
TRBD1,TRBJ2-6,once,TRBV3-1/TRBV3-2,CASSQGPGGPSGANVLTF,TGTGCCAGCAGCCAAGGTCCAGGGGGACCCTCTGGGGCCAACGTCCTGACTTTC
NA,TRBJ1-6,NA,TRBV5-1,CASSLDRVEASPLHF,TGCGCCAGCAGCTTGGACAGGGTGGAGGCTTCACCCCTCCACTTT
NA,TRBJ2-1,NA,TRBV14,CASSQRQSYNEQFF,TGTGCCAGCAGCCAAAGACAGTCCTACAATGAGCAGTTCTTC
NA,TRBJ2-5,NA,TRBV7-9,CASSLALASGETQYF,TGTGCCAGCAGCTTAGCGCTGGCGTCCGGGGAGACCCAGTACTTC
NA,TRBJ1-2,once,TRBV18,CASSRTDNNYGYTF,TGTGCCAGCTCGAGAACGGACAATAACTATGGCTACACCTTC
NA,TRBJ1-3,NA,TRBV29-1,CSVGERNAGNTIYF,TGCAGCGTTGGCGAGAGGAACGCTGGAAACACCATATATTTT
NA,TRBJ2-5,NA,TRBV7-3,CASSSLPGETQYF,TGTGCCAGCAGCTCCCTCCCCGGAGAGACCCAGTACTTC
NA,TRBJ1-1,NA,TRBV29-1,CSVGAGTHTEAFF,TGCAGCGTTGGTGCGGGAACCCACACTGAAGCTTTCTTT
TRBD1,TRBJ2-3,NA,TRBV6-5,CASRGTGVGTDTQYF,TGTGCCAGCAGGGGAACAGGGGTGGGCACAGATACGCAGTATTTT
TRBD1,TRBJ1-5,NA,TRBV7-6,CASSPGQGNNQPQHF,TGTGCCAGCAGCCCAGGACAGGGTAACAATCAGCCCCAGCATTTT
TRBD1,TRBJ2-3,NA,TRBV18,CASSRETGGADTQYF,TGTGCCAGCTCACGGGAGACAGGGGGCGCAGATACGCAGTATTTT
TRBD1,TRBJ1-6,NA,TRBV30,CAYRGSSSPLHF,TGTGCCTACAGGGGAAGTAGTTCACCCCTCCACTTT
TRBD1,TRBJ2-7,NA,TRBV6-5,CASRAGTGSSYEQYF,TGTGCCAGCAGGGCCGGGACAGGGAGCTCCTACGAGCAGTACTTC
NA,TRBJ1-4,NA,TRBV12-3/TRBV12-4,CASRGFNEKLFF,TGTGCCAGTCGAGGATTTAATGAAAAACTGTTTTTT
NA,TRBJ1-1,NA,TRBV5-4,CASSPRDTEAFF,TGTGCCAGCAGCCCCAGGGATACTGAAGCTTTCTTT
NA,TRBJ2-5,few,TRBV7-2,CASSLSPQETQYF,TGTGCCAGCAGCTTATCCCCTCAAGAGACCCAGTACTTC
TRBD2,TRBJ2-1,once,TRBV5-5,CASSLISGRIDEQFF,TGTGCCAGCAGCTTGATTAGCGGGAGGATCGATGAGCAGTTCTTC
TRBD1,TRBJ2-1,NA,TRBV10-3,CAISDPTGGYGNEQFF,TGTGCCATCAGTGACCCAACAGGGGGGTACGGGAATGAGCAGTTCTTC
TRBD1,TRBJ2-7,NA,TRBV14,CASSQAGTDFYEQYF,TGTGCCAGCAGCCAGGCCGGGACAGACTTCTACGAGCAGTACTTC
TRBD1,TRBJ1-2,NA,TRBV6-5,CASSVVRTGGYGYTF,TGTGCCAGCAGCGTCGTTCGGACAGGGGGCTATGGCTACACCTTC
NA,TRBJ1-1,few,TRBV3-1/TRBV3-2,CASSQSSGRTEAFF,TGTGCCAGCAGCCAGTCTTCAGGGCGGACTGAAGCTTTCTTT